This entry lists 14 T cell receptor beta chains sequenced from one sample in a study of blood T cells in healthy people across ages. Using a J-beta primer mix together with a sample-barcoded 5' primer, a second PCR was run for about 7 to 12 cycles. Using its own MiXCR run on the 5' RACE reads, TCRdb lists one record per CDR3 protein. The top ten clones hold approximately 4% of a sample with 1.5 million or so distinct CDR3 sequences, roughly 43% of them seen once. Sequenced sample: blood. These receptors were collected from a woman aged 18-29 years in good health.

This chain connects TRBV4-3 to TRBJ2-3; D might be TRBD2 (5 bases). The CDR3 covers 13 residues. V lost 0 bases, J lost 8 bases, and 9 bases lay in between. The germline V gene encodes CDR1 LGHNA and CDR2 YSLEER. Written as DNA, the CDR3 is TGCGCCAGCAGCCAAGATAGGAGGCGTACGCAGTATTTT. It codes for CASSQDRRRTQYF.

The J gene is TRBJ1-4, the V gene TRBV28; TRBD1 aligns across 7 bases. With 5 bases clipped from V and 8 bases from J, the junction kept 14 bases outside the gene matches. The CDR3 covers 16 residues. The germline V gene has CDR1 MDHEN and CDR2 SYDVKM. The CDR3 region is CASSLIYGQGEEKLFF. CDR3 sequence (DNA): TGTGCCAGCAGTCTCATTTACGGCCAGGGGGAAGAAAAACTGTTTTTT.

V and J are TRBV5-6 and TRBJ1-4; D unclear. CDR3 size: 16 residues. V was clipped by 2 bases and J by 6 bases, with 17 bases between them. The germline V gene encodes CDR1 SGHDT and CDR2 YYEEEE. The CDR3 protein is CASSFSGQARDEKLFF. The CDR3 DNA is TGTGCCAGCAGCTTTTCCGGGCAGGCGCGGGATGAAAAACTGTTTTTT.

This clonotype was seen only a few times. V is TRBV12-3 or TRBV12-4 and J is TRBJ2-1; TRBD1 matches 7 bases. This CDR3 is built from 16 residues. Trimming took 3 bases from V and 1 from J; bases not matched to a gene: 6. CDR3 DNA: TGTGCCAGCAGTTTCGGACAGGCCGCTTCCTACAATGAGCAGTTCTTC. Protein sequence: CASSFGQAASYNEQFF.

The rearrangement uses TRBV5-1 and TRBJ1-2; no reliable D call. The CDR3 has 12 amino acids. V shed 5 bases and J shed 6 bases, with 11 bases lying between them. Germline CDR1 SGHRS, CDR2 YFSETQ. CDR3 coding DNA: TGCGCCAGCAGGTGGGCTGCGGATGGCTACACCTTC. As protein: CASRWAADGYTF. Combining the CDR3 with reference TRBV5-1 and TRBJ1-2 gives the whole variable domain KAGVTQTPRYLIKTRGQQVTLSCSPISGHRSVSWYQQTPGQGLQFLFEYFSETQRNKGNFPGRFSGRQFSNSRSEMNVSTLELGDSALYLCASRWAADGYTFGSGTRLTVV.

This chain links TRBV11-1 with TRBJ2-2; 10 bases map to TRBD2. This CDR3 contains 22 residues. J was trimmed by 4 bases and V by 6 bases; bases with no gene match: 26. Germline V CDR1 and CDR2: SGHAT, FQDESV (reference sequence). DNA of the CDR3: TGTGCCAGCAGTTTCCCCCCGGGCCCTGGGCCTAGCGGGAGTATCGGCACCGGGGAGCTGTTTTTT. Translating it yields CASSFPPGPGPSGSIGTGELFF.

Only one count was recorded for this clonotype. This chain uses TRBV6-5 with TRBJ2-4; no clear D. The DNA end is a closer match to TRBJ2-7, so the J assignment may be wrong. CDR3 length equals 14 residues. Germline CDR1 is MNHEY and CDR2 is SVGAGI. CDR3 nucleotides: TGTGCCAGCAGTTCCCTGGAACACTCCTACGAGCAGTACTTC. Protein product: CASSSLEHSYEQYF.

The chain joins TRBV6-1 to TRBJ2-1; the D gene could be TRBD1 or TRBD2 (5 bases each). TRBJ2-7 matches the DNA end more closely, so the J call is doubtful. CDR1 MNHNS and CDR2 SASEGT come from the germline V gene. The CDR3 is 14 residues long. CDR3 loop: CASSEERGYNEQYF. The CDR3 DNA is TGTGCCAGCAGTGAAGAGAGGGGATACAATGAGCAGTACTTC.

The sample holds a few counts of this clonotype. J is TRBJ2-7 and V is TRBV7-2; 9 nucleotides align to TRBD2. The CDR3 consists of 15 residues. With V trimmed by 2 bases and J by 7 bases, 9 bases remained unmatched. Per germline, CDR1 SGHTA and CDR2 FQGNSA. CDR3 DNA: TGTGCCAGCAGCTTATTAGCGGGGGAAATAGGGGAGCAGTACTTC. Its protein is CASSLLAGEIGEQYF.

The genes are TRBV7-2 and TRBJ1-5; D call uncertain. Trimming removed 1 base from V and 2 bases from J, with 12 bases in between. The CDR3 contains 16 residues. CDR1 is SGHTA and CDR2 is FQGNSA in the germline V gene. Written as DNA, the CDR3 is TGTGCCAGCAGCTTAGATCCGCCCTTAGGCAATCAGCCCCAGCATTTT. Translation gives CASSLDPPLGNQPQHF.

V gene TRBV18 combines with J gene TRBJ2-7; D perhaps matches TRBD1 (5 bases). The germline gives CDR1 KGHSH, CDR2 LQKENI. V lost 5 bases and J lost 4, with 15 bases in between. The CDR3 consists of 14 residues. The CDR3: CASSTTETAYEQYF. Here the CDR3 DNA reads TGTGCCAGCTCAACTACTGAGACAGCATACGAGCAGTACTTC. Full variable domain (outside the CDR3, taken from reference TRBV18 and TRBJ2-7): NAGVMQNPRHLVRRRGQEARLRCSPMKGHSHVYWYRQLPEEGLKFMVYLQKENIIDESGMPKERFSAEFPKEGPSILRIQQVVRGDSAAYFCASSTTETAYEQYFGPGTRLTVT.

The chain recombines TRBV7-9 with TRBJ2-1; 8 bases agree with TRBD1. This CDR3 contains 14 residues. Unmatched junction bases numbered 4, after V lost 1 base and J lost 8 bases. The V gene's germline CDR1 is SEHNR and CDR2 FQNEAQ (reference sequence). In DNA, the CDR3 is TGTGCCAGCAGCTTAGGGACAGGGCAGGATGAGCAGTTCTTC. It is translated as CASSLGTGQDEQFF.

The V gene is TRBV18, the J gene TRBJ1-1, with 7 bases lining up with TRBD1. This CDR3 has 15 amino acids. With 3 bases clipped from V and 3 bases from J, the junction kept 7 bases outside the gene matches. Germline V gene data show CDR1 as KGHSH and CDR2 as LQKENI. The CDR3 loop is CASSPTGYIDTEAFF. CDR3 DNA: TGTGCCAGCTCACCGACAGGGTATATCGACACTGAAGCTTTCTTT.

The chain uses TRBV6-6 and TRBJ2-2, with D unresolved. The CDR3 runs 15 residues. CDR1 is MNHNY and CDR2 is SVGAGI in the germline V gene (reference sequence). V lost 6 bases to trimming and J lost 1 base, with 12 bases between them. CDR3 loop: CASRGNTQNTGELFF. The CDR3 region has the DNA TGTGCCAGCAGAGGGAACACACAGAACACCGGGGAGCTGTTTTTT.